This T cell receptor (beta chain) was profiled in a study of blood T cells in healthy people across ages. The authors ran a second PCR of about 7 to 11 cycles using a sample-barcoded 5' primer and a J-beta primer mix. Via MiXCR, TCRdb re-called the 5' RACE reads, giving one row per CDR3 protein. Of roughly 860,000 distinct CDR3 sequences in the sample, approximately 65% were seen once. There are a few counts of this clonotype. Germline V gene sequence: CDR1 MNHEY, CDR2 SVGAGI. V dropped 2 bases and J dropped 5 bases, with 6 bases sitting between them. This CDR3 is built from 13 residues. Total RNA, at least 5 micrograms per sample, came from PBMCs.

V gene TRBV6-5 combines with J gene TRBJ2-2; D gene uncertain. Specimen: blood. The TCR was taken from a young man in good health. CDR3: CASSYVGTGELFF. The CDR3 region has the DNA TGTGCCAGCAGTTACGTTGGGACCGGGGAGCTGTTTTTT.